The present T cell receptor (beta chain) was sequenced within a study of T-cell memory formation after mild COVID-19. This clonotype was counted many times. TCRdb reprocessed the 5' RACE reads via MiXCR and lists one record per CDR3 protein. The data contain about 610,000 distinct CDR3 sequences, 15% to 20% of them singletons. The origin of this receptor is an adult woman who had mild COVID-19 (a few samples of this study predate the infection). Cell type and time point are not known. The sample consisted of PBMCs or a T cell subset sorted from them (not recorded which).

CDR3 bases: TGTGCCAGCAGTTTTGGTCCCACCTACGAGCAGTACTTC. Protein sequence: CASSFGPTYEQYF. J is TRBJ2-7 and V is TRBV12-3 or TRBV12-4; no firm D call. With 3 bases removed from V and 2 bases from J, the gap between germline ends came to 8 bases. CDR3 length: 13 amino acids.